This T cell receptor beta chain originates from a study of read filtering for tumor transcriptome and immune sequencing. This clonotype has ten or more counts. The library was built from around 400 ng RNA with molecular barcoded adaptors for alpha/delta and beta/gamma chains. One entry per CDR3 protein results from TCRdb running MiXCR on the reads. The repertoire holds about 40,000 distinct CDR3 sequences, around 11% seen once, with more than 30% in the top ten. Trimming took off 1 base at V and 0 bases at J, with 7 bases between the two ends. CDR1 is LNHNV, CDR2 YYDKDF, per germline (reference sequence). This CDR3 is built from 15 residues.

The origin of this receptor is a donor aged 40 or over with multiple myeloma. J is TRBJ2-1 and V is TRBV15; D is uncertain. Input material: a population of CD138-negative cells sorted from bone marrow. Here the CDR3 DNA reads TGTGCCACCAGCAGAGCGAGTAGCTCCTACAATGAGCAGTTCTTC. It is translated as CATSRASSSYNEQFF.